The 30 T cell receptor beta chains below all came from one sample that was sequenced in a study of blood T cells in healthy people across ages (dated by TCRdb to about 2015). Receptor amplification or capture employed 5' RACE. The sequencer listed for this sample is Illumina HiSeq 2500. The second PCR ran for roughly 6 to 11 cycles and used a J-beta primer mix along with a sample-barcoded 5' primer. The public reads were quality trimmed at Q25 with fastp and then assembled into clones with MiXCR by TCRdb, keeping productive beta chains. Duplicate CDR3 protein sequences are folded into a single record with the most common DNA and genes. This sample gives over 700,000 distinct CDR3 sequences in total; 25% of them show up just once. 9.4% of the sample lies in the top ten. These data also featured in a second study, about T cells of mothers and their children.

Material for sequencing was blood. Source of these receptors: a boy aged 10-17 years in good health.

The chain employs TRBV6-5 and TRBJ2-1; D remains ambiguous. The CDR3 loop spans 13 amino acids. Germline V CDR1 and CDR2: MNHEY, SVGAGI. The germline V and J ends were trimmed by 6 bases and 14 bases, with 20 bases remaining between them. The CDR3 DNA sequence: TGTGCCAGCAGCCTAAGCAGTGGGGAAAGGGAGTTCTTC. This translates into CASSLSSGEREFF.

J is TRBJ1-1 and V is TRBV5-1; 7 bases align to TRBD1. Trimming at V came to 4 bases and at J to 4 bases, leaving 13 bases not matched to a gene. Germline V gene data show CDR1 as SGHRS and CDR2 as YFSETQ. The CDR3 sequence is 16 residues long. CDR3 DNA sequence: TGCGCCAGCAGCACAGGACAGGCAACAGGTATCACTGAAGCTTTCTTT. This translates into CASSTGQATGITEAFF.

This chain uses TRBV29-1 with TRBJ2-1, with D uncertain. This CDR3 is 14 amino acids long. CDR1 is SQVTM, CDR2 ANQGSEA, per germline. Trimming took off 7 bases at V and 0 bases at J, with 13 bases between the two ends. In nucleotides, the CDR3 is TGCAGCGCCTTAAGCGCGAACTCCTACAATGAGCAGTTCTTC. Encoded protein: CSALSANSYNEQFF.

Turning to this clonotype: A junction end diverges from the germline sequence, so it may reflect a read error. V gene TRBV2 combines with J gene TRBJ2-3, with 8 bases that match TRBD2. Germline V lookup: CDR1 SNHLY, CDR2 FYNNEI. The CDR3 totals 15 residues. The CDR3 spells CASSATRGGTDTQYF. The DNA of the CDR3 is TGTGCCAGTTCCGCGACCCGGGGGGGCACAGATACGCAGTACTTT.

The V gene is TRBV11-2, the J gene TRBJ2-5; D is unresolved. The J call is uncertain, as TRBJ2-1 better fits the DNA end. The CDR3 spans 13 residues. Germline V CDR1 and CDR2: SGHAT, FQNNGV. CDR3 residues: CASSLVHPDEQFF. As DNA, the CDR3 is TGTGCCAGCAGCTTAGTACACCCCGATGAGCAGTTCTTC.

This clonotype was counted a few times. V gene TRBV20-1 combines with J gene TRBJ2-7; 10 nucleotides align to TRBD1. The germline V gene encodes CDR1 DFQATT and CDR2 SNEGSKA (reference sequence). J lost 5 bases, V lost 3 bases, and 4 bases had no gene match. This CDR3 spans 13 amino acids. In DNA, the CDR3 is TGCAGTGCTAGGAGGACAGGGGGGCACGAGCAGTACTTC. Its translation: CSARRTGGHEQYF.

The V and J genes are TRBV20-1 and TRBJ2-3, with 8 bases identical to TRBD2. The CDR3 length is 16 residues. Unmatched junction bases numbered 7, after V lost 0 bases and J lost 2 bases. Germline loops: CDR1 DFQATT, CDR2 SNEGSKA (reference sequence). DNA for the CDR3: TGCAGTGCTAGAGATTATCAGCGGGGGTCCACAGATACGCAGTATTTT. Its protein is CSARDYQRGSTDTQYF.

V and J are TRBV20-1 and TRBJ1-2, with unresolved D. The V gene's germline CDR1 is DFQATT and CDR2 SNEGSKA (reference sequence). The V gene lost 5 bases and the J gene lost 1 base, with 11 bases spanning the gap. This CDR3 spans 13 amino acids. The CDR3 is CSARTGINYGYTF. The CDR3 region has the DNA TGCAGTGCTCGGACTGGGATTAACTATGGCTACACCTTC.

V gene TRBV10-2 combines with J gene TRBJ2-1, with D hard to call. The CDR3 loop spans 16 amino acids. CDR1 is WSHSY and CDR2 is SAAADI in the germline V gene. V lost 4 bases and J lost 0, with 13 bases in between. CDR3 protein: CASSVLRFGSYNEQFF. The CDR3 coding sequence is TGCGCCAGCAGTGTCCTGCGGTTCGGCTCCTACAATGAGCAGTTCTTC.

The CDR3 region has the DNA TGCGCCAGCAGGTGGGGACCGGGAGGTTTCACAGATACGCAGTATTTT. Amino acids: CASRWGPGGFTDTQYF. This sequence joins TRBV4-1 and TRBJ2-3, with 7 bases lining up with TRBD2. The CDR3 totals 16 residues. V lost 6 bases and J lost 2; bases outside the gene matches: 11. Germline loops: CDR1 MGHRA, CDR2 YSYEKL.

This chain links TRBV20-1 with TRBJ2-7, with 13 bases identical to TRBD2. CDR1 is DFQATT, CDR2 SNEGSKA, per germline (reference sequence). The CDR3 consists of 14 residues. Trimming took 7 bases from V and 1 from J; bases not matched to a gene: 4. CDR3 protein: CSVQGLAGSYEQYF. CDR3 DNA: TGCAGTGTCCAGGGACTAGCGGGATCCTACGAGCAGTACTTC.

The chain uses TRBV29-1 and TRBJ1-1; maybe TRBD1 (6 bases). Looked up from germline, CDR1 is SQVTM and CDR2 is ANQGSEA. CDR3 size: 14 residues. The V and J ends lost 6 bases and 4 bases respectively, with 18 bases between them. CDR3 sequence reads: CSVASGAVATEAFF. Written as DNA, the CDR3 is TGCAGCGTGGCGTCAGGGGCCGTCGCCACTGAAGCTTTCTTT.

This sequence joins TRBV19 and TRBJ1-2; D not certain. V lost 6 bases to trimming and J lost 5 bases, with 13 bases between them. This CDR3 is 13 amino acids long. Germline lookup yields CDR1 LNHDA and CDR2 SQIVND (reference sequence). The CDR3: CASRDGSRYGYTF. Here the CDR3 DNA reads TGTGCCAGTAGAGACGGAAGTCGGTATGGCTACACCTTC.

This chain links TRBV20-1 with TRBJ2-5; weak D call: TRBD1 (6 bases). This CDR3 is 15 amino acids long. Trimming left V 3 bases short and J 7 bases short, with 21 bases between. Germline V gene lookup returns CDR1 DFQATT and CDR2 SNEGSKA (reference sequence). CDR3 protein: CSARGSQGNSVTQYF. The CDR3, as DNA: TGCAGTGCTAGGGGGTCCCAGGGGAACTCTGTGACCCAGTACTTC.

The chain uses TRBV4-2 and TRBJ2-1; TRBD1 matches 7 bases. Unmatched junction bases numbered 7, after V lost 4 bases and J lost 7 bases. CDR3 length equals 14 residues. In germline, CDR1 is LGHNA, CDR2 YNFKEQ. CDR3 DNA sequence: TGTGCCAGCAGCCCCGGGACAGTAGTAAATGAGCAGTTCTTC. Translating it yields CASSPGTVVNEQFF.

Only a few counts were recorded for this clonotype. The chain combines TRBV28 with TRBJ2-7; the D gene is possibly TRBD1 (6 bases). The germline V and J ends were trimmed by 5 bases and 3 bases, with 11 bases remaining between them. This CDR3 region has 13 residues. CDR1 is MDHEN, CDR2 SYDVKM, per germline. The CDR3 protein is CASSRVDSYEQYF. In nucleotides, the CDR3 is TGTGCCAGCAGTCGAGTGGACAGCTACGAGCAGTACTTC.

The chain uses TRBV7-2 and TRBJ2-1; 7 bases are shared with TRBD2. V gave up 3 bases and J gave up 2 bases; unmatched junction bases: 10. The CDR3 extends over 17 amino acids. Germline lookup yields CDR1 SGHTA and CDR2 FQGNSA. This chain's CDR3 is CASSLGTSSGTYNEQFF. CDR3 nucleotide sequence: TGTGCCAGCAGCTTGGGAACCTCTAGCGGAACCTACAATGAGCAGTTCTTC.

CDR3 amino acids: CASNRLAFYNEQFF. DNA of the CDR3: TGTGCCAGCAATCGACTAGCGTTCTACAATGAGCAGTTCTTC. This rearrangement joins TRBV28 to TRBJ2-1, with 8 bases matching TRBD2. The CDR3 extends over 14 amino acids. CDR1 and CDR2 (germline): MDHEN, SYDVKM. Trimming took 7 bases from V and 3 from J; bases not matched to a gene: 5.

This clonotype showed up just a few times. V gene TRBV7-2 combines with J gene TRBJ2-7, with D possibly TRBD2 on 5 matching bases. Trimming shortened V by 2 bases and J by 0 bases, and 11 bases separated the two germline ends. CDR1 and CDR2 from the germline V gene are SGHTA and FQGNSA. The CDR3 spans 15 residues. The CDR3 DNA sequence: TGTGCCAGCAGCTTAAATCGGCGGGCCTCCTACGAGCAGTACTTC. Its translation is CASSLNRRASYEQYF.

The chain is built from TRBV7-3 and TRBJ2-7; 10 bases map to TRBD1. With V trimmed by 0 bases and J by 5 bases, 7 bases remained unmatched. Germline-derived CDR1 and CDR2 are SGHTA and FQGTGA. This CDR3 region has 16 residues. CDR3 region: CASSLTGTGVTNEQYF. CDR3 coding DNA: TGTGCCAGCAGCTTAACGGGGACAGGGGTAACAAACGAGCAGTACTTC.

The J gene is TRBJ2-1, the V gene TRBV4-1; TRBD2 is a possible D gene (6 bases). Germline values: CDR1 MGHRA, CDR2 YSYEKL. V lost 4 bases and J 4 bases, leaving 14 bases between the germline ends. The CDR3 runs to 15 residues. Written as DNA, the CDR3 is TGCGCCAGCAGCCGATCGGGACTTGGTTACAATGAGCAGTTCTTC. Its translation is CASSRSGLGYNEQFF.

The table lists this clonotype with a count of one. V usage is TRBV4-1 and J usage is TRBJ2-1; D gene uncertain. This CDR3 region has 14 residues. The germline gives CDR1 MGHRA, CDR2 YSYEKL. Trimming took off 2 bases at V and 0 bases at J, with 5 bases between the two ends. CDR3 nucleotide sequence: TGCGCCAGCAGCCAACAGTACTCCTACAATGAGCAGTTCTTC. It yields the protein CASSQQYSYNEQFF.

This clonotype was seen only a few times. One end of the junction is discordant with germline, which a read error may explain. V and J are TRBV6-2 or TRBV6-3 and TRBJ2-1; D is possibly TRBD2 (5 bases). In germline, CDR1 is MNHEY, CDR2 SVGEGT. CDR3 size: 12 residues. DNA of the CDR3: TGTGCCAGCAGAAACTGGGAGCCCGCCAAGTACTTC. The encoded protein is CASRNWEPAKYF.

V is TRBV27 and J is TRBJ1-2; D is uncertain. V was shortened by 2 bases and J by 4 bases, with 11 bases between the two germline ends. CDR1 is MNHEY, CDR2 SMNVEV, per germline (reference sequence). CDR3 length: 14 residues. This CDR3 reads CASSLTATTYGYTF. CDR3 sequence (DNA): TGTGCCAGCAGTTTAACAGCCACAACCTATGGCTACACCTTC.

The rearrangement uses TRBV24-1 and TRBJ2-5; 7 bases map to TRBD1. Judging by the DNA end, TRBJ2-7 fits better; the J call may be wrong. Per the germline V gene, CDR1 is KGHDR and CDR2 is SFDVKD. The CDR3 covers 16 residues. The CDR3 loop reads CATSAVTGTEAYEQYF. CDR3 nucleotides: TGTGCCACCAGTGCTGTCACCGGGACAGAAGCTTACGAGCAGTACTTC.

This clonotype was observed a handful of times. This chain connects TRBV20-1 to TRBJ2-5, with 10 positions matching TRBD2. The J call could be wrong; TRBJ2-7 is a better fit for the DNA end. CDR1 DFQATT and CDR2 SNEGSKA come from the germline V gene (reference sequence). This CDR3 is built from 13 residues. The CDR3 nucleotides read TGCAGTGCTCTGGTCCTAGCGGGGGACGAGCAGTACTTC. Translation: CSALVLAGDEQYF.

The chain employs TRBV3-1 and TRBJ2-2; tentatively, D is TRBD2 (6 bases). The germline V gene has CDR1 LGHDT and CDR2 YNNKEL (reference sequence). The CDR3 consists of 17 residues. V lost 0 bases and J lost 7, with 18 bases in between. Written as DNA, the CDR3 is TGTGCCAGCAGCCAAGATGTAGCTAGCGACCCGGACGGGGAGCTGTTTTTT. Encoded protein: CASSQDVASDPDGELFF.

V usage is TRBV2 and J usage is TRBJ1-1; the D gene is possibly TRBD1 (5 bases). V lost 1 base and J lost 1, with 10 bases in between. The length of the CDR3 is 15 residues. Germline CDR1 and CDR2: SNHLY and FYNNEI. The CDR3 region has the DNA TGTGCCAGCAGTGAAGTTCGGGGCGCGAACACTGAAGCTTTCTTT. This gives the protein CASSEVRGANTEAFF.

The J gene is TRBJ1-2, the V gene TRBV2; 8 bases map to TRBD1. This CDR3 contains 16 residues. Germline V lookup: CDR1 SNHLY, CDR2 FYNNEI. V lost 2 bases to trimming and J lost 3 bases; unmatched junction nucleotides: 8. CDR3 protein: CASSELGRGLDYGYTF. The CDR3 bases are TGTGCCAGCAGTGAACTTGGCAGGGGGCTTGACTATGGCTACACCTTC.

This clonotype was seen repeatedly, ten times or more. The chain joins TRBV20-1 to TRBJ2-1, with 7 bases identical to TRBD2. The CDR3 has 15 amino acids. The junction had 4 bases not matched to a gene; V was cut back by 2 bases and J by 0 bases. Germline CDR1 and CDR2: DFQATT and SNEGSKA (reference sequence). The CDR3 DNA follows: TGCAGTGCTAGATCAGCGGGGCGCTCCTACAATGAGCAGTTCTTC. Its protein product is CSARSAGRSYNEQFF.